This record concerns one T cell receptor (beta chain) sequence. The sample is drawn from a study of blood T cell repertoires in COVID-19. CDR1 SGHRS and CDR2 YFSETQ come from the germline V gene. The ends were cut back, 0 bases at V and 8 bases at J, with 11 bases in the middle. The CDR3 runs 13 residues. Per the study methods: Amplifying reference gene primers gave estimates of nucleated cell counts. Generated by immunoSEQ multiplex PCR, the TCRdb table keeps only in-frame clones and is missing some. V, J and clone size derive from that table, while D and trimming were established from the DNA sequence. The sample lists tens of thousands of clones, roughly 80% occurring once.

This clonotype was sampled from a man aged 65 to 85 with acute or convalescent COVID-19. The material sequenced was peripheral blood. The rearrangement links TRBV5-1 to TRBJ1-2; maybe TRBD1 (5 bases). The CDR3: CASSLEGQGGYTF. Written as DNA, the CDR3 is TGCGCCAGCAGCTTGGAAGGGCAGGGAGGCTACACCTTC.